This TCR beta chain is drawn from a study of CD8 T cells in ankylosing spondylitis. Study-wide results and limits: As reported, disease-linked clones showed significant enrichment in matched ankylosing spondylitis synovial fluid.

The germline CDR1 and CDR2 sequences are SGHRS and YFSETQ. There are 16 residues in the CDR3. V was trimmed by 2 bases and J by 0 bases, leaving 12 bases between them. MiXCR, applied by TCRdb to the 5' RACE reads, yields one record per CDR3 protein. The table has 150,000 or so distinct CDR3 sequences, roughly 31% seen once. In its sample, this clonotype was seen many times. Its antigen is not known. Sequencing was carried out using synovial fluid, either unsorted or a sorted T cell fraction (not recorded which). The sequence came from a male donor with ankylosing spondylitis. V and J are TRBV5-1 and TRBJ1-5; maybe TRBD1 (5 bases). CDR3: CASSLGVSNSNQPQHF. CDR3 in DNA: TGCGCCAGCAGCTTAGGGGTCAGCAATAGCAATCAGCCCCAGCATTTT.